The sequence of this T cell receptor (beta chain) was determined in a study of blood T cells in healthy people across ages. Together with a sample-barcoded 5' primer, a J-beta primer mix was included in a second PCR lasting roughly 6 to 12 cycles. TCRdb re-called the 5' RACE reads through MiXCR, storing one row per CDR3 protein. This sample has fewer than 1.5 million distinct CDR3 sequences, with around 39% found just once. This clonotype was counted a few times. Germline assignment: CDR1 DFQATT and CDR2 SNEGSKA (reference sequence). The CDR3 has 15 residues. V dropped 3 bases and J dropped 0 bases, with 12 bases sitting between them.

The chain uses TRBV20-1 and TRBJ2-1; D might be TRBD1 (7 bases). Sequenced material: blood. This receptor was taken from a woman in her late teens or twenties in good health. In DNA, the CDR3 is TGCAGTGCTAGGACAGGGCGGGGCTCCTACAATGAGCAGTTCTTC. It translates to CSARTGRGSYNEQFF.